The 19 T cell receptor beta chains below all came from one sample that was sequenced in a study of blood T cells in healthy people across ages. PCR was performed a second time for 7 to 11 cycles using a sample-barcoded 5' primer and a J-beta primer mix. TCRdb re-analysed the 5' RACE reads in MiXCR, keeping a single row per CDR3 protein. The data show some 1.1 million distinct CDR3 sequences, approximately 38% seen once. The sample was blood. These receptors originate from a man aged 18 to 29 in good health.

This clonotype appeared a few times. The CDR3 here is CATSDWQYGYTF. The CDR3 DNA is TGTGCCACCAGTGATTGGCAGTATGGCTACACCTTC. The chain has TRBV24-1 and TRBJ1-2, with D uncertain. CDR1 is KGHDR and CDR2 is SFDVKD in the germline V gene. The CDR3 consists of 12 residues. V was pared by 2 bases and J by 5 bases, with 5 bases between.

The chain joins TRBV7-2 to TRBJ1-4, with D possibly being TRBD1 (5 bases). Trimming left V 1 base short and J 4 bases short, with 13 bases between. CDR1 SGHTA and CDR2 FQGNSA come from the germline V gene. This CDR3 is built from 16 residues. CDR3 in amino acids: CASSLGRGGDNEKLFF. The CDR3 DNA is TGTGCCAGCAGCTTAGGTCGCGGAGGGGATAATGAAAAACTGTTTTTT.

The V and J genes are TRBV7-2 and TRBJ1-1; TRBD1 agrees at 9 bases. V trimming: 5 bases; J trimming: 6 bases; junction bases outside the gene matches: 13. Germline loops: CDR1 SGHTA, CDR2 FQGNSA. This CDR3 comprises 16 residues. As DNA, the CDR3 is TGTGCCAGCAGCCTCGGGACAGGGAGGCGGGATGCTGAAGCTTTCTTT. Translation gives CASSLGTGRRDAEAFF.

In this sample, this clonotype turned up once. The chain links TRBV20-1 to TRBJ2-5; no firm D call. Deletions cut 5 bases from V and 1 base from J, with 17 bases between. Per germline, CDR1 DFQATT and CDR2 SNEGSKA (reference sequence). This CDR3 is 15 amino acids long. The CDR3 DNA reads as TGCAGTGCTGGCTTGGGTGTCCCGACCCAAGAGACCCAGTACTTC. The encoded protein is CSAGLGVPTQETQYF.

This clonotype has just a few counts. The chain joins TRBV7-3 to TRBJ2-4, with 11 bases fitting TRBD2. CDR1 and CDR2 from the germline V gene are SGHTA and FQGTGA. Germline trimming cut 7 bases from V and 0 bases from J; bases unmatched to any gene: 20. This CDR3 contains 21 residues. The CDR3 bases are TGTGCCAGCAACCAATCCCCAGCCGGGACTAGCGGTTGTGTAGCCAAAAACATTCAGTACTTC. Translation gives CASNQSPAGTSGCVAKNIQYF.

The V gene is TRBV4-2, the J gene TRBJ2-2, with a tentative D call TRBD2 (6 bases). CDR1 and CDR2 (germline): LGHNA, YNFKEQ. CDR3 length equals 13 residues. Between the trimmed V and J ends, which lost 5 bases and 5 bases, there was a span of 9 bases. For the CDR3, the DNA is TGTGCCAGCAGCACTGGGGGGACCGGGGAGCTGTTTTTT. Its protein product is CASSTGGTGELFF.

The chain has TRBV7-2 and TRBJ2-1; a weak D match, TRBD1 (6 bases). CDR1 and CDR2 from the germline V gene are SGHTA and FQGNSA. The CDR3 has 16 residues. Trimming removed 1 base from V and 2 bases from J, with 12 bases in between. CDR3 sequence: CASSLDRAGAYNEQFF. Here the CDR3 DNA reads TGTGCCAGCAGCTTAGACAGGGCAGGGGCCTACAATGAGCAGTTCTTC. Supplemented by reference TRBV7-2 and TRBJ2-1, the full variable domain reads GAGVSQSPSNKVTEKGKDVELRCDPISGHTALYWYRQSLGQGLEFLIYFQGNSAPDKSGLPSDRFSAERTGGSVSTLTIQRTQQEDSAVYLCASSLDRAGAYNEQFFGPGTRLTVL.

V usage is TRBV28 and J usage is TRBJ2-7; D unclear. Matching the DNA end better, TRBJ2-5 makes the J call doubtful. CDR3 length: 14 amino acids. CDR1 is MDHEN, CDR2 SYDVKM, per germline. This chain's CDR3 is CASRGLAILETQYF. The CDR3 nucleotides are TGTGCCAGCAGGGGGTTAGCAATTCTGGAGACCCAGTACTTC.

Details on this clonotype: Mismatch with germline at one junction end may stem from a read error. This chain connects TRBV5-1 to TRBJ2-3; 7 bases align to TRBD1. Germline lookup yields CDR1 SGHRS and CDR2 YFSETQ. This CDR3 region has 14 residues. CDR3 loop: CTSSSPQGSDTQYF. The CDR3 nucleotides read TGCACCAGCAGCTCGCCACAGGGGTCAGATACGCAGTATTTT.

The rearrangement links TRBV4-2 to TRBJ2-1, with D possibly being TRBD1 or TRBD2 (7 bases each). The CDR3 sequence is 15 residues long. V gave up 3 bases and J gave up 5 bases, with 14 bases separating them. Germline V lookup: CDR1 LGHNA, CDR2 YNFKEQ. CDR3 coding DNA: TGTGCCAGCAGCCAGAGCGGGACAGATAACAATGAGCAGTTCTTC. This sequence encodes CASSQSGTDNNEQFF.

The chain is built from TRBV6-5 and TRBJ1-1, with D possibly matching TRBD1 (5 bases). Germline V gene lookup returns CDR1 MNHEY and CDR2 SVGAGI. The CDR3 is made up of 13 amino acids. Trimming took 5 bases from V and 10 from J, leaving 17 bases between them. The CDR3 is CASSDATFGGAFF. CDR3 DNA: TGTGCCAGCAGTGACGCTACCTTCGGGGGAGCTTTCTTT.

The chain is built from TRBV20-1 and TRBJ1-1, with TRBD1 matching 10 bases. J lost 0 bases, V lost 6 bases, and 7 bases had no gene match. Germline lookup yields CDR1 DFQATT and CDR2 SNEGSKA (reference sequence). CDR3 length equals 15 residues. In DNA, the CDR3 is TGCAGTGCACCTACCGGGACAGGGGTGAACACTGAAGCTTTCTTT. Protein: CSAPTGTGVNTEAFF.

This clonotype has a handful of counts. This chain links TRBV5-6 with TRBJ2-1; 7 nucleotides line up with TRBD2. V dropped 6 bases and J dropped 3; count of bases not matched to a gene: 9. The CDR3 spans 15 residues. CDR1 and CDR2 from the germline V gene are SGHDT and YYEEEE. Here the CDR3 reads CASTVGGGHYNEQFF. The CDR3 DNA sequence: TGTGCCAGCACCGTAGGCGGGGGTCACTACAATGAGCAGTTCTTC.

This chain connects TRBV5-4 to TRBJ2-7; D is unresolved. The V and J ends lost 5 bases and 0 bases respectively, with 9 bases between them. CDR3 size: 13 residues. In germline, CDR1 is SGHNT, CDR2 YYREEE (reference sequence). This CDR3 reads CASSWTLSYEQYF. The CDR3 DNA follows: TGTGCCAGCAGTTGGACCCTCTCCTACGAGCAGTACTTC.

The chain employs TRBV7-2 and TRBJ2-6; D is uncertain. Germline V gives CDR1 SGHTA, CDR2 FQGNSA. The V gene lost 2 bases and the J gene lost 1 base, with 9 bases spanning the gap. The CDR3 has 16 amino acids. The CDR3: CASSLSVGSGANVLTF. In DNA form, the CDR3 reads TGTGCCAGCAGCTTATCGGTTGGTTCTGGGGCCAACGTCCTGACTTTC.

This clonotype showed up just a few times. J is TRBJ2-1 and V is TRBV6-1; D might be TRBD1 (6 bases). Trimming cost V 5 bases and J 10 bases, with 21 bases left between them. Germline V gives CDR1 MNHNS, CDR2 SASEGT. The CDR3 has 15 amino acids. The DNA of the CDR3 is TGTGCCAGCAGTTCAACAGGGTCCCCGTCCGGGGAGCAGTTCTTC. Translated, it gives CASSSTGSPSGEQFF.

The CDR3 DNA follows: TGTGCCATCAGTGATCGGGGTTACAATGAGCAGTACTTC. Protein sequence: CAISDRGYNEQYF. The rearrangement uses TRBV10-3 and TRBJ2-7; the D gene is possibly TRBD2 (5 bases). The V gene's germline CDR1 is ENHRY and CDR2 SYGVKD. Between the trimmed V and J ends, which lost 3 bases and 7 bases, there was a span of 13 bases. This CDR3 contains 13 residues.

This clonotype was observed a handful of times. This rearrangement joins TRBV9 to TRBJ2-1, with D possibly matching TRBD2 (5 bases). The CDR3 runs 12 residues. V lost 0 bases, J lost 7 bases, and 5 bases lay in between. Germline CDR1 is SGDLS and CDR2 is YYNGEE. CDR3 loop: CASSVVANEQFF. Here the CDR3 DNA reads TGTGCCAGCAGCGTAGTAGCGAATGAGCAGTTCTTC.

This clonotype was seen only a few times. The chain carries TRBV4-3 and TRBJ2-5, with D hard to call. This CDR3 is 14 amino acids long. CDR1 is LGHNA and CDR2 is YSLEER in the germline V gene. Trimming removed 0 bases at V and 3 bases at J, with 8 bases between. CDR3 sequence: CASSQDQGEETQYF. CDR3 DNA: TGCGCCAGCAGCCAAGATCAAGGAGAAGAGACCCAGTACTTC.